The entry below describes one T cell receptor (beta chain). The CDR3 spans 15 residues. Trimming cost V 0 bases and J 7 bases, with 16 bases left between them. CDR1 SGHTS and CDR2 YDEGEE come from the germline V gene. Donors were nominally healthy when sampled, though unrecorded immune exposures were likely. The source of the sample is a study of cytomegalovirus exposure and HLA in healthy donors. It was with 60 Vbeta and 13 Jbeta primers that the PCR ran. Method: immunoSEQ multiplex PCR; TCRdb's copy keeps in-frame clones and lacks some. The table has some 150,000 clones, 75% to 90% seen once. V and J are TRBV5-8 and TRBJ2-5; D is possibly TRBD2 (7 bases). Material: PBMCs. The TCR comes from a female donor in good health and CMV-seronegative. The CDR3: CASSLAGGGSWTQYF. CDR3 nucleotides: TGTGCCAGCAGCTTGGCCGGGGGCGGGAGTTGGACCCAGTACTTC.